The clone carrying this TCR beta chain was found once. The CDR3 consists of 15 residues. Looked up from germline, CDR1 is MNHNY and CDR2 is SVGAGI (reference sequence). Trimming removed 6 bases from V and 0 bases from J, with 11 bases in between. This sample is part of a study of blood T cell repertoires in COVID-19. Study information: PBMCs, B-cell-depleted T cells, or T cells provided the cDNA or gDNA that made up the material.

Profiling relied on immunoSEQ multiplex PCR, and the TCRdb table lists in-frame clones only, not all of them. The data contain tens of thousands of clones, roughly 85% of them singletons. Sequenced input: peripheral blood. The chain couples TRBV6-6 to TRBJ2-2; TRBD1 might be the D (5 bases). The sequence was obtained from a man aged 55 to 70 with active or convalescent COVID-19. CDR3 protein: CASSPTVANTGELFF. The CDR3 bases are TGTGCCAGCAGCCCGACAGTTGCGAACACCGGGGAGCTGTTTTTT.